Following are 2 T cell receptor beta chains from one sample sequenced in a study of cytomegalovirus exposure and HLA in healthy donors. This table comes from immunoSEQ multiplex PCR, and its TCRdb copy is limited to in-frame clones, with some not included. Among tens of thousands of clones listed, about 94% were seen once. Sequenced input: PBMCs. These receptors all come from a man younger than 30 in good health and CMV-seropositive.

V usage is TRBV14 and J usage is TRBJ2-2, with D possibly matching TRBD1 (6 bases). V dropped 0 bases and J dropped 2 bases, with 10 bases sitting between them. The germline V gene has CDR1 SGHDN and CDR2 FVKESK. The CDR3 totals 16 residues. The CDR3 DNA reads as TGTGCCAGCAGCCAAGAGAGGACAGCCAACACCGGGGAGCTGTTTTTT. Its protein is CASSQERTANTGELFF.

V and J are TRBV2 and TRBJ2-3, with a weak D call TRBD2 (5 bases). Trimming removed 4 bases at V and 10 bases at J, with 9 bases between. Germline assignment: CDR1 SNHLY and CDR2 FYNNEI. There are 11 residues in the CDR3. CDR3 DNA: TGTGCCAGCAGTGCCCCCGGGGCGCAGTATTTT. This encodes CASSAPGAQYF.